These T cell receptor beta chains were read from a single sample in a study of naive and memory T cell subsets. TCRdb re-analysed the UMI-ligation and nested PCR reads in MiXCR, keeping a single row per CDR3 protein. The table has 23,000 or so distinct CDR3 sequences, 11% seen once. The sequenced sample was central memory CD8+ T cells from blood. The receptors were gathered from a human donor in good health. Each CDR3 is given with its conserved first and last residue. The D gene is left open where the match is weak. Clone size is shown for a subset of rows, as once, few, many or a class of expanded clone.

14 TRBJ2-5 TRBV7-9 once . TGTGCCAGCAGCTCACGGGACAACCAAGAGACCCAGTACTTC CASSSRDNQETQYF
15 TRBJ2-1 TRBV20-1 many TRBD1 TGCAGTGCGACAGGGGCAGAGGGACTTTACAATGAGCAGTTCTTC CSATGAEGLYNEQFF
13 TRBJ2-5 TRBV18 . . TGTGCCAGCTCACCTGCCAGAGGGGAGACCCAGTACTTC CASSPARGETQYF
16 TRBJ1-1 TRBV9 few . TGTGCCAGCAGCGAGGCAATCGGGGCCGTGAACACTGAAGCTTTCTTT CASSEAIGAVNTEAFF
13 TRBJ2-1 TRBV5-6 few . TGTGCCAGCAGCTTGGGGACTTGGAATGAGCAGTTCTTC CASSLGTWNEQFF
13 TRBJ2-3 TRBV27 few . TGTGCCAGCAGTTTATCGCTAACAGATACGCAGTATTTT CASSLSLTDTQYF
14 TRBJ1-4 TRBV2 . . TGTGCCAGCAGTGACGGTGACATTGCGGAAAAACTGTTTTTT CASSDGDIAEKLFF
16 TRBJ2-1 TRBV20-1 . TRBD1 TGCAGTGCTAGAGATCAATTTGGGACAGGGTTTAATGAGCAGTTCTTC CSARDQFGTGFNEQFF
14 TRBJ1-5 TRBV12-5 many . TGTGCTAGTGGTTCTAACAGGGCCCATCAGCCCCAGCATTTT CASGSNRAHQPQHF
16 TRBJ2-1 TRBV7-9 few TRBD2 TGTGCCAGCAGTTACACAGCCGGCGGGAGTAGGAATGAGCAGTTCTTC CASSYTAGGSRNEQFF
16 TRBJ2-7 TRBV11-2 few . TGTGCCAGCAGCTTAGATAAGTCAAATCGGAACTACGAGCAGTACTTC CASSLDKSNRNYEQYF
19 TRBJ2-6 TRBV5-1 . . TGCGCCAGCAGCCCGAGGGGGGGGGGACGACGCTCTGGGGCCAACGTCCTGACTTTC CASSPRGGGRRSGANVLTF
11 TRBJ2-1 TRBV6-1 few TRBD2 TGTGCCAGCGGAGCCGGGACTAGCGTTTTCTTC CASGAGTSVFF
17 TRBJ1-3 TRBV29-1 many . TGCAGCGTTGAGAAGTGGTCAGGACCGAGCTCTGGAAACACCATATATTTT CSVEKWSGPSSGNTIYF
14 TRBJ2-3 TRBV27 few . TGTGCCAGCAGTTTTGGACTAAGATCAGATACGCAGTATTTT CASSFGLRSDTQYF
16 TRBJ1-6 TRBV7-8 few TRBD1 TGTGCCAGCAGCTCTTACAGGGGAGTGAACAATTCACCCCTCCACTTT CASSSYRGVNNSPLHF
14 TRBJ1-4 TRBV20-1 many . TGCAGTGCTAGAGAGTCGGCGGAGACAGAAAAACTGTTTTTT CSARESAETEKLFF
16 TRBJ1-4 TRBV4-3 many . TGCGCCAGCAGCCAAGACGAGAGGACCGACTTCGAAAAACTGTTTTTT CASSQDERTDFEKLFF
16 TRBJ2-3 TRBV12-3/TRBV12-4 few . TGTGCCAGCAGCGCCCAGGGTCAGCGGACGTTAGATACGCAGTATTTT CASSAQGQRTLDTQYF
13 TRBJ1-2 TRBV21-1 medium-sized . TGTGCCAGCAGCTTGGGGCAGTTATATGGCTACACCTTC CASSLGQLYGYTF
12 TRBJ1-1 TRBV27 few . TGTGCCAGCTTCGCGGGGGGGACTGAAGCTTTCTTT CASFAGGTEAFF
15 TRBJ2-3 TRBV6-4 few . TGTGCCAGCAGTGACGGCGTAGGGGGCACAGATACGCAGTATTTT CASSDGVGGTDTQYF
15 TRBJ2-1 TRBV7-8 many TRBD2 TGTGCCAGCAGCCCCCCGGGACTAGCGGGAGATGAGCAGTTCTTC CASSPPGLAGDEQFF
14 TRBJ2-7 TRBV7-8 many TRBD2 TGTGCCAGCAGAGGACTAGCGGGAGCCTACGAGCAGTACTTC CASRGLAGAYEQYF
14 TRBJ2-3 TRBV6-4 medium-sized . TGTGCCAGCAGTGAAGGGACTAGCACAGATACGCAGTATTTT CASSEGTSTDTQYF
15 TRBJ1-2 TRBV7-9 many TRBD1 TGTGCCAGCAGCATTCGACAGGGGGCCGTGGATGGCTACACCTTC CASSIRQGAVDGYTF
13 TRBJ2-7 TRBV2 many . TGTGCCAGCAGTGAAGAGCTCTCCTACGAGCAGTACTTC CASSEELSYEQYF
16 TRBJ2-7 TRBV7-9 . . TGTGCCAGCAGCTTAGATGGGGTGGGACCCCGCTACGAGCAGTACTTC CASSLDGVGPRYEQYF
14 TRBJ2-1 TRBV5-6 few . TGTGCCAGCAGCCTGAAAAGGAGTCCTCATGAGCAGTTCTTC CASSLKRSPHEQFF
13 TRBJ2-5 TRBV9 many . TGTGCCAGCAGGGGAAGGACAGAAGAGACCCAGTACTTC CASRGRTEETQYF
13 TRBJ1-4 TRBV20-1 many . TGCAGTGCTAGAGATCTCACAGATGAAAAACTGTTTTTT CSARDLTDEKLFF
16 TRBJ1-5 TRBV7-8 . . TGTGCCAGCAGCGCCACGGGAAAGGGTAGCAATCAGCCCCAGCATTTT CASSATGKGSNQPQHF
15 TRBJ1-5 TRBV7-8 few . TGTGCCAGCAGCTTAGAAAGAGGAGGTTCTCAGCCCCAGCATTTT CASSLERGGSQPQHF